Below are 14 T cell receptor beta chains sequenced from a single sample in a study of graft-versus-host responses after intestinal transplantation. The antigens these receptors bind are not known. Some clones are missing from TCRdb's copy, which holds only in-frame ones; the method was immunoSEQ multiplex PCR. The sample holds about 110,000 clones, 87% seen once. This specimen consisted of unstimulated CD4+ T cells sorted from spleen or lymph node cells, obtained before transplant. Every receptor here comes from a human donor who was the organ donor for an intestinal transplant.

In this sample, this clone turned up a few times. CDR3: CASSQEYTGTSGRMNIQYF. DNA for the CDR3: TGCGCCAGCAGCCAAGAGTATACGGGGACTAGCGGGAGAATGAACATTCAGTACTTC. This chain joins TRBV4-1 and TRBJ2-4; 14 nucleotides line up with TRBD2. Per germline, CDR1 MGHRA and CDR2 YSYEKL. The CDR3 runs 19 residues. V was pared by 0 bases and J by 7 bases, with 11 bases of the junction left unmatched.

The CDR3 loop reads CASGPGGPEQYF. The CDR3, as DNA: TGTGCCAGCGGCCCTGGGGGCCCCGAGCAGTACTTC. The chain employs TRBV11-3 and TRBJ2-7; TRBD1 is a possible D gene (6 bases). Trimming stripped 8 bases from V and 6 bases from J, with 14 bases between. The CDR3 covers 12 residues. Germline V CDR1 and CDR2: SGHNT, YENEEA. The full variable domain, its missing parts supplied by reference TRBV11-3 and TRBJ2-7, is EAGVVQSPRYKIIEKKQPVAFWCNPISGHNTLYWYLQNLGQGPELLIRYENEEAVDDSQLPKDRFSAERLKGVDSTLKIQPAELGDSAVYLCASGPGGPEQYFGPGTRLTVT.

V and J are TRBV6-1 and TRBJ2-5; 12 bases map to TRBD2. With V trimmed by 4 bases and J by 5 bases, 2 bases remained unmatched. The CDR3 is 14 residues long. Germline V gives CDR1 MNHNS, CDR2 SASEGT. The CDR3 region has the DNA TGTGCCAGCAGTGGAGGACTAGCGGGGGAGACCCAGTACTTC. Translated, it gives CASSGGLAGETQYF.

This clone appeared once. The sample holds other DNA sequences that translate to the same CDR3. The chain uses TRBV5-1 and TRBJ2-3; 10 bases are a match to TRBD1. The length of the CDR3 is 16 residues. Per germline, CDR1 SGHRS and CDR2 YFSETQ. V lost 4 bases and J lost 3; bases outside the gene matches: 8. The CDR3 nucleotides are TGCGCCAGCAGCACGGGACAGGGGCGTGCAACAGATACGCAGTATTTT. It encodes CASSTGQGRATDTQYF.

The genes are TRBV5-4 and TRBJ1-1, with D possibly TRBD1 on 6 matching bases. Germline CDR1 reads SGHNT; CDR2 reads YYREEE (reference sequence). This CDR3 comprises 15 residues. V lost 0 bases, J lost 4 bases, and 13 bases lay in between. The CDR3 reads CASSLGPGAATEAFF. CDR3 in DNA: TGTGCCAGCAGCTTGGGCCCGGGGGCGGCCACTGAAGCTTTCTTT. Full variable domain (outside the CDR3, taken from reference TRBV5-4 and TRBJ1-1): ETGVTQSPTHLIKTRGQQVTLRCSSQSGHNTVSWYQQALGQGPQFIFQYYREEENGRGNFPPRFSGLQFPNYSSELNVNALELDDSALYLCASSLGPGAATEAFFGQGTRLTVV.

V is TRBV27 and J is TRBJ2-4; D gene ambiguous. Trimming left V 2 bases short and J 8 bases short, with 16 bases between. Germline V CDR1 and CDR2: MNHEY, SMNVEV (reference sequence). The CDR3 runs to 15 residues. CDR3 region: CASSLGKMRGDIQYF. Here the CDR3 DNA reads TGTGCCAGCAGTTTAGGAAAAATGCGTGGGGACATTCAGTACTTC.

As to this clone: Other DNA sequences in this sample translate to the same CDR3. V is TRBV6-5 and J is TRBJ2-1, with a tentative D call TRBD2 (5 bases). Germline V CDR1 and CDR2: MNHEY, SVGAGI. This CDR3 contains 14 residues. With 2 bases removed from V and 0 bases from J, the gap between germline ends came to 5 bases. The CDR3 is CASSYGSSYNEQFF. DNA for the CDR3: TGTGCCAGCAGTTACGGGAGCTCCTACAATGAGCAGTTCTTC.

This clone appeared a single time. The chain has TRBV5-1 and TRBJ2-6; 8 nucleotides align to TRBD1. CDR1 SGHRS and CDR2 YFSETQ come from the germline V gene. Germline trimming cut 4 bases from V and 2 bases from J; bases unmatched to any gene: 2. CDR3 length: 15 amino acids. CDR3 protein: CASSRGQAGANVLTF. The CDR3 DNA follows: TGCGCCAGCAGCAGGGGACAGGCTGGGGCCAACGTCCTGACTTTC.

The chain uses TRBV5-6 and TRBJ2-7; no clear D. CDR1 and CDR2 (germline): SGHDT, YYEEEE. This CDR3 is 14 amino acids long. V was clipped by 3 bases and J by 7 bases, with 17 bases between them. The CDR3 DNA follows: TGTGCCAGCAGCTATATACAGACCCTGTCGGAGCAGTACTTC. Its translation is CASSYIQTLSEQYF.

The chain links TRBV6-5 to TRBJ2-2, with TRBD2 identical over 13 bases. The junction had 4 bases not matched to a gene; V was cut back by 6 bases and J by 6 bases. Germline V CDR1 and CDR2: MNHEY, SVGAGI. The CDR3 extends over 15 amino acids. Here the CDR3 reads CASSRGTSGAGELFF. In DNA, the CDR3 is TGTGCCAGCAGCCGCGGGACTAGCGGGGCCGGGGAGCTGTTTTTT.

The chain joins TRBV6-1 to TRBJ2-5; 10 bases fit TRBD1. The CDR3 consists of 15 residues. With V trimmed by 8 bases and J by 2 bases, 8 bases remained unmatched. In germline, CDR1 is MNHNS, CDR2 SASEGT. CDR3 region: CASPPTGGLQETQYF. DNA for the CDR3: TGTGCCAGCCCCCCGACAGGGGGCTTGCAAGAGACCCAGTACTTC.

This clone was counted a single time. The chain has TRBV6-1 and TRBJ1-5, with D hard to call. There are 18 residues in the CDR3. V was shortened by 2 bases and J by 4 bases, with 21 bases between the two germline ends. In germline, CDR1 is MNHNS, CDR2 SASEGT. The CDR3 region has the DNA TGTGCCAGCAGTGAACTTACTCCGGACCGCCTCCCTAATCAGCCCCAGCATTTT. Its protein is CASSELTPDRLPNQPQHF.

The V and J genes are TRBV6-1 and TRBJ2-3; D not certain. The germline V and J ends were trimmed by 5 bases and 0 bases, with 6 bases remaining between them. CDR1 and CDR2 (germline): MNHNS, SASEGT. The CDR3 consists of 13 residues. The CDR3 sequence: CASSILSTDTQYF. Here the CDR3 DNA reads TGTGCCAGCAGTATCCTGAGCACAGATACGCAGTATTTT.

This clone showed up just a few times. J is TRBJ1-4 and V is TRBV19; 7 nucleotides agree with TRBD1. Per the germline V gene, CDR1 is LNHDA and CDR2 is SQIVND (reference sequence). V dropped 3 bases and J dropped 6; count of bases not matched to a gene: 16. CDR3 size: 18 residues. The CDR3 sequence is CASSITSPWGQWYEKLFF. The CDR3 nucleotides read TGTGCCAGTAGTATTACCTCGCCGTGGGGACAGTGGTATGAAAAACTGTTTTTT.